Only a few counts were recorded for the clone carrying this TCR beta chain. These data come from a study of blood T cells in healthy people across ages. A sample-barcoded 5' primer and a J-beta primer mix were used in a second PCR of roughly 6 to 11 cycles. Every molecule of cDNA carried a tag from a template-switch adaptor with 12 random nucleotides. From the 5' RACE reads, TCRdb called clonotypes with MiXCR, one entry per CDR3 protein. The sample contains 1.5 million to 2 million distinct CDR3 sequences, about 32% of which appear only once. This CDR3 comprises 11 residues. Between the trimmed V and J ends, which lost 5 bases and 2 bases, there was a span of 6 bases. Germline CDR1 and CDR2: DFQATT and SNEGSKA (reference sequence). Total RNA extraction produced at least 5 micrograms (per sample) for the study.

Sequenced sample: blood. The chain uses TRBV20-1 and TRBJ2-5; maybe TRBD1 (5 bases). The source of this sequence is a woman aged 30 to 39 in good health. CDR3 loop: CSADRQETQYF. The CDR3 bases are TGCAGTGCTGACAGACAAGAGACCCAGTACTTC.